This T cell receptor (beta chain) was documented in a study of beta chain features in type 1 diabetes. Points from the study as a whole: TCRB CDR3 length was moderately but significantly reduced in all four CD4+ subsets of Type 1 diabetes patients.

This clone occurred a few times. Its antigen is as yet unknown. The single heparinised draw taken from each donor contained around 100 mL of blood on average. A sort by CD45RO/CCR7/CD25/CD127/CD95/CD27 yielded CD4+ naive, central memory, regulatory and stem cell-like memory cells. Germline V CDR1 and CDR2: SGHRS, YFSETQ. The trim removed 9 bases at V and 7 bases at J, leaving 6 bases unmatched. This CDR3 contains 12 residues. The study reverse transcribed the entire isolated RNA, so it sequenced expressed TCRB transcripts. Clones were sequenced by immunoSEQ multiplex PCR, and TCRdb holds only the in-frame ones, with some missing. This sample yields hundreds of thousands of clones, of which around 15% are seen a single time; 0.035% to 0.045% belongs to the top ten.

The receptor comes from a man between 18 and 29 years old with type 1 diabetes. The chain uses TRBV5-1 and TRBJ2-1; 8 nucleotides align to TRBD1. The sample consisted of naive CD4+ T cells from blood. Here the CDR3 reads CATGTGLNEQFF. CDR3 bases: TGCGCCACCGGGACAGGCCTTAATGAGCAGTTCTTC.